One and the same sample provided the 27 T cell receptor beta chains below, sequenced in a study of CDR3 diversity in severe acne. TCRdb reprocessed the PCR reads via MiXCR and lists one record per CDR3 protein. Of fewer than 90,000 distinct CDR3 sequences in the sample, about 54% were seen once. The source material was blood. The source is a male donor in good health, without acne.

Here the CDR3 reads CSVEGGQGTQETQYF. CDR3 in DNA: TGCAGCGTTGAAGGAGGCCAAGGGACCCAAGAGACCCAGTACTTC. The chain uses TRBV29-1 and TRBJ2-5; D possibly uses TRBD1 or TRBD2 (5 bases each). Trimming took off 1 base at V and 1 base at J, with 13 bases between the two ends. CDR3 length equals 15 residues. Germline V gene sequence: CDR1 SQVTM, CDR2 ANQGSEA.

The chain employs TRBV4-1 and TRBJ2-7; 10 nucleotides match TRBD1. Germline CDR1 and CDR2: MGHRA and YSYEKL. With V trimmed by 3 bases and J by 3 bases, 14 bases remained unmatched. The CDR3 spans 18 residues. The CDR3 protein is CASSHDYPRGQGGYEQYF. The CDR3 nucleotides are TGCGCCAGCAGCCACGACTATCCCCGCGGACAGGGGGGCTACGAGCAGTACTTC.

The V gene is TRBV7-9, the J gene TRBJ1-3; 10 bases line up with TRBD1. V lost 5 bases and J lost 0; bases outside the gene matches: 7. Germline loops: CDR1 SEHNR, CDR2 FQNEAQ (reference sequence). This CDR3 contains 17 residues. DNA of the CDR3: TGTGCCAGCAGCCCAGGACAGGGGGGCCTCTCTGGAAACACCATATATTTT. Translating it yields CASSPGQGGLSGNTIYF.

The table lists this clonotype with many counts. CDR3 protein: CASSVGGGGVMNYGYTF. The DNA of the CDR3 is TGTGCCAGCAGCGTAGGAGGGGGCGGCGTCATGAACTATGGCTACACCTTC. The chain combines TRBV9 with TRBJ1-2, with 7 bases lining up with TRBD1. The germline V gene encodes CDR1 SGDLS and CDR2 YYNGEE. V shed 0 bases and J 2 bases; nucleotides not matched to a gene: 10. The length of the CDR3 is 17 residues.

The CDR3 spells CASSSVAGVQYF. CDR3 DNA: TGTGCCAGCAGCTCCGTAGCGGGGGTGCAGTATTTT. The chain carries TRBV25-1 and TRBJ2-3; TRBD2 matches at 9 bases. The length of the CDR3 is 12 residues. Germline lookup yields CDR1 MGHDK and CDR2 SYGVNS. V was pared by 6 bases and J by 11 bases, with 6 bases of the junction left unmatched.

This clonotype occurred a few times. The chain employs TRBV6-1 and TRBJ1-4; the D gene is possibly TRBD1 (5 bases). CDR1 and CDR2 from the germline V gene are MNHNS and SASEGT. V lost 7 bases to trimming and J lost 8 bases, with 20 bases between them. CDR3 length: 15 residues. The CDR3 DNA follows: TGTGCCAGCATCCTTGTTGACAGTTCGCAGGAAAAACTGTTTTTT. This translates into CASILVDSSQEKLFF.

This clonotype was counted a few times. The chain combines TRBV10-3 with TRBJ2-6; D gene ambiguous. Germline V CDR1 and CDR2: ENHRY, SYGVKD. The CDR3 runs to 15 residues. V lost 4 bases to trimming and J lost 0 bases, with 7 bases between them. Written as DNA, the CDR3 is TGTGCCATCAGTGCGGATCTCTCTGGGGCCAACGTCCTGACTTTC. Its translation is CAISADLSGANVLTF.

This clonotype was recorded many times. This rearrangement joins TRBV7-6 to TRBJ2-1, with D maybe TRBD2 (5 bases). Trimming removed 4 bases at V and 6 bases at J, with 25 bases between. The V gene's germline CDR1 is SGHVS and CDR2 FNYEAQ. The CDR3 loop spans 18 amino acids. CDR3 in DNA: TGTGCCAGCAGCTCGGTACCCCCAGACCGAGAGGGTCGCAATGAGCAGTTCTTC. Protein: CASSSVPPDREGRNEQFF.

This rearrangement joins TRBV20-1 to TRBJ1-5; D remains unclear. CDR1 DFQATT and CDR2 SNEGSKA come from the germline V gene (reference sequence). The CDR3 contains 14 residues. V dropped 4 bases and J dropped 6 bases, with 16 bases sitting between them. Here the CDR3 reads CSATPITGGQPQHF. In DNA form, the CDR3 reads TGCAGTGCTACCCCGATCACGGGCGGTCAGCCCCAGCATTTT.

The gene calls are TRBV29-1 and TRBJ1-1; 10 bases are a match to TRBD1. Germline V CDR1 and CDR2: SQVTM, ANQGSEA. V trimming: 6 bases; J trimming: 3 bases; junction bases outside the gene matches: 4. The CDR3 loop spans 13 amino acids. The CDR3 nucleotides read TGCAGCGTGGGACAGGGGTTTTACACTGAAGCTTTCTTT. Its protein product is CSVGQGFYTEAFF.

This clonotype was seen a handful of times. Given the absence of the conserved phenylalanine or tryptophan at the CDR3 end, a read error is likely. The CDR3 sequence is CASSLGPLSYNEQFR. Written as DNA, the CDR3 is TGTGCCAGCAGCCTCGGGCCGCTCTCCTACAATGAGCAGTTCAGA. The genes are TRBV7-3 and TRBJ2-1; D is ambiguous. Trimming removed 5 bases from V and 0 bases from J, with 11 bases in between. The CDR3 loop spans 15 amino acids. Germline values: CDR1 SGHTA, CDR2 FQGTGA.

This chain links TRBV20-1 with TRBJ2-3, with 9 bases that match TRBD2. Trimming cost V 4 bases and J 1 base; bases outside gene matches: 0. This CDR3 contains 13 residues. CDR1 and CDR2 from the germline V gene are DFQATT and SNEGSKA (reference sequence). The CDR3 DNA reads TGCAGTGCTACTAGCGGGGGCACAGATACGCAGTATTTT. Protein product: CSATSGGTDTQYF.

This clonotype has a handful of counts. V is TRBV9 and J is TRBJ1-3, with 7 bases aligning to TRBD1. The V gene's germline CDR1 is SGDLS and CDR2 YYNGEE. Trimming at V came to 3 bases and at J to 3 bases, leaving 6 bases not matched to a gene. This CDR3 comprises 15 residues. The CDR3 DNA reads as TGTGCCAGCAGCGAGGGGGCTCGGGGTGGAAACACCATATATTTT. This translates into CASSEGARGGNTIYF.

The V gene is TRBV2, the J gene TRBJ1-1; the D is unclear. CDR1 SNHLY and CDR2 FYNNEI come from the germline V gene. CDR3 length equals 14 residues. V lost 4 bases and J 0 bases, leaving 9 bases between the germline ends. The CDR3 region has the DNA TGTGCCAGCAGTGTAAGTAGCATGAACACTGAAGCTTTCTTT. Translating gives CASSVSSMNTEAFF. Drawing the rest from reference TRBV2 and TRBJ1-1, the complete variable domain is EPEVTQTPSHQVTQMGQEVILRCVPISNHLYFYWYRQILGQKVEFLVSFYNNEISEKSEIFDDQFSVERPDGSNFTLKIRSTKLEDSAMYFCASSVSSMNTEAFFGQGTRLTVV.

This clonotype was counted ten times or more. V usage is TRBV2 and J usage is TRBJ1-1, with no clear D. The CDR3 runs to 15 residues. The germline gives CDR1 SNHLY, CDR2 FYNNEI. V lost 6 bases, J lost 0 bases, and 14 bases lay in between. CDR3 sequence (DNA): TGTGCCAGCAGGGCCCGGACCCGGGTGAACACTGAAGCTTTCTTT. It translates to CASRARTRVNTEAFF.

This clonotype was picked up a small number of times. The J gene is TRBJ1-1, the V gene TRBV2; 8 bases match TRBD1. The CDR3 runs to 14 residues. The germline V gene encodes CDR1 SNHLY and CDR2 FYNNEI. V was pared by 4 bases and J by 4 bases, with 5 bases of the junction left unmatched. The CDR3 spells CASSGITGGTEAFF. CDR3 sequence (DNA): TGTGCCAGCAGTGGTATTACAGGGGGCACTGAAGCTTTCTTT.

The V call is TRBV4-1, the J call TRBJ2-3, with 13 bases aligning to TRBD2. This CDR3 is 16 amino acids long. The germline V gene has CDR1 MGHRA and CDR2 YSYEKL. With 1 base clipped from V and 6 bases from J, the junction kept 4 bases outside the gene matches. CDR3 sequence reads: CASSQVLAGGWDTQYF. Here the CDR3 DNA reads TGCGCCAGCAGCCAAGTACTAGCGGGGGGGTGGGATACGCAGTATTTT.

Ten or more counts support this clonotype. A much larger clone lies a single base off, so this may be a read error. V and J are TRBV29-1 and TRBJ1-1, with D uncertain. CDR1 and CDR2 from the germline V gene are SQVTM and ANQGSEA. V lost 5 bases and J 2 bases, leaving 12 bases between the germline ends. CDR3 length: 13 amino acids. CDR3 nucleotides: TGCAGCGTTCGGGAGGGTCGCAACACTGAAGCTTTCTTT. Residues: CSVREGRNTEAFF. The full variable domain, in which reference TRBV29-1 and TRBJ1-1 provide the parts outside the CDR3, is SAVISQKPSRDICQRGTSLTIQCQVDSQVTMMFWYRQQPGQSLTLIATANQGSEATYESGFVIDKFPISRPNLTFSTLTVSNMSPEDSSIYLCSVREGRNTEAFFGQGTRLTVV.

This rearrangement joins TRBV6-1 to TRBJ2-1; 14 bases align to TRBD2. This CDR3 has 16 amino acids. V trimming: 1 base; J trimming: 12 bases; junction bases outside the gene matches: 8. Germline CDR1 and CDR2: MNHNS and SASEGT. Written as DNA, the CDR3 is TGTGCCAGCAGTGAAGGGACTAGCGGGAGGTGGCATACGCAGTTCTTC. Protein: CASSEGTSGRWHTQFF.

This clonotype was counted ten times or more. This chain connects TRBV19 to TRBJ2-5; possible D gene TRBD1, 6 bases. Trimming removed 5 bases at V and 10 bases at J, with 20 bases between. This CDR3 is built from 14 residues. Germline V gene sequence: CDR1 LNHDA, CDR2 SQIVND (reference sequence). CDR3 coding DNA: TGTGCCAGTAGTCTCAATTCGGACAGTTGGTTCCAGTACTTC. Translated, it gives CASSLNSDSWFQYF.

The chain has TRBV24-1 and TRBJ2-7; D might be TRBD2 (5 bases). The V gene lost 5 bases and the J gene lost 5 bases, with 12 bases spanning the gap. The germline gives CDR1 KGHDR, CDR2 SFDVKD. The length of the CDR3 is 13 residues. CDR3 residues: CATSGSGLDEQYF. The CDR3 region has the DNA TGTGCCACCAGTGGCAGCGGCTTGGACGAGCAGTACTTC.

This sequence joins TRBV6-5 and TRBJ2-1; 11 bases are shared with TRBD2. V gave up 5 bases and J gave up 7 bases; unmatched junction bases: 4. Per the germline V gene, CDR1 is MNHEY and CDR2 is SVGAGI. The CDR3 is 14 amino acids. CDR3 loop: CASSAGTSGNEQFF. The DNA for the CDR3 is TGTGCCAGCAGTGCCGGGACTAGCGGAAATGAGCAGTTCTTC.

As regards this clonotype: The junction departs from germline at one end; a sequencing error may be responsible. The rearrangement uses TRBV7-6 and TRBJ1-6; 8 positions match TRBD1. The CDR3 totals 16 residues. From germline, CDR1 is SGHVS and CDR2 FNYEAQ. The CDR3 sequence is CASSLSYGTGASALHF. For the CDR3, the DNA is TGTGCTAGCAGCTTATCTTACGGGACAGGAGCTTCGGCCCTCCACTTT.

This clonotype has just a few counts. The chain joins TRBV24-1 to TRBJ2-3; perhaps TRBD1 as D (5 bases). The CDR3 is made up of 15 amino acids. Per the germline V gene, CDR1 is KGHDR and CDR2 is SFDVKD. Trimming pared 9 bases from V and 0 bases from J, leaving 15 bases between. CDR3 residues: CATGHRAASTDTQYF. CDR3 nucleotides: TGTGCCACCGGACACCGGGCGGCTAGCACAGATACGCAGTATTTT.

By sample share, this clonotype is medium-sized. The chain has TRBV20-1 and TRBJ2-7, with 7 bases aligning to TRBD1. Looked up from germline, CDR1 is DFQATT and CDR2 is SNEGSKA (reference sequence). The V and J ends lost 2 bases and 1 base, in that order; junction bases with no gene match: 2. This CDR3 has 13 amino acids. The CDR3 loop reads CSARRDSSYEQYF. The CDR3, as DNA: TGCAGTGCTAGACGGGACAGTTCCTACGAGCAGTACTTC.

Remarks on this clonotype: No conserved phenylalanine or tryptophan is present at the end of the CDR3, so a read error is the likely explanation. Because the CDR3's place on the DNA is in doubt, the DNA is left out and the CDR3 is given as listed by TCRdb. The CDR3 loop is CATSDSTWGNTI. V gene TRBV24-1 combines with J gene TRBJ1-2. The germline V gene has CDR1 KGHDR and CDR2 SFDVKD. Including both end residues, the CDR3 is 12 amino acids long.

The table lists this clonotype with a few counts. The J gene is TRBJ2-5, the V gene TRBV29-1, with TRBD1 matching over 9 bases. The germline gives CDR1 SQVTM, CDR2 ANQGSEA. With 3 bases clipped from V and 5 bases from J, the junction kept 4 bases outside the gene matches. There are 13 residues in the CDR3. CDR3 sequence: CSVDGQGRETQYF. The DNA of the CDR3 is TGCAGCGTTGATGGACAGGGGAGGGAGACCCAGTACTTC.